Below, 8 T cell receptor beta chains from the same sample are listed, as sequenced in a study of blood T cell repertoires in COVID-19. TCRdb keeps only in-frame clones here, not all; method: immunoSEQ multiplex PCR. Among 200,000 to 250,000 clones listed, 75% to 90% were seen once. Sequenced sample: PBMCs or T cells enriched from blood (not recorded which). These receptors were collected from a woman in her thirties who had been exposed to COVID-19.

The chain recombines TRBV11-2 with TRBJ2-7; D gene unclear. Germline lookup yields CDR1 SGHAT and CDR2 FQNNGV. There are 14 residues in the CDR3. V was trimmed by 6 bases and J by 0 bases, leaving 12 bases between them. The CDR3 region has the DNA TGTGCCAGCAGTCCTTTCGCTAACTCCTACGAGCAGTACTTC. Amino acids: CASSPFANSYEQYF.

The gene calls are TRBV4-2 and TRBJ1-1, with 7 bases identical to TRBD1. Per germline, CDR1 LGHNA and CDR2 YNFKEQ. J lost 4 bases, V lost 4 bases, and 3 bases had no gene match. The CDR3 runs 13 residues. CDR3 sequence reads: CASSPDRATEAFF. CDR3 DNA sequence: TGTGCCAGCAGCCCCGACAGGGCCACTGAAGCTTTCTTT.

This chain joins TRBV29-1 and TRBJ2-7, with a weak D call TRBD1 (6 bases). V was clipped by 1 base and J by 2 bases, with 12 bases between them. Germline assignment: CDR1 SQVTM and CDR2 ANQGSEA. This CDR3 contains 14 residues. CDR3 protein: CSVEGYRDTYEQYF. The CDR3 DNA sequence: TGCAGCGTTGAAGGGTACCGGGACACCTACGAGCAGTACTTC.

This chain connects TRBV30 to TRBJ1-2; a possible D gene is TRBD1 (6 bases). This CDR3 has 15 residues. The germline V gene has CDR1 GTSNPN and CDR2 SVGIG (reference sequence). Trimming cost V 4 bases and J 7 bases, with 22 bases left between them. In nucleotides, the CDR3 is TGTGCCTGGAAAAAGAAGGGGGGAGGGAACGGTGGCTACACCTTC. Protein: CAWKKKGGGNGGYTF. The full variable domain, completed using reference TRBV30 and TRBJ1-2, is SQTIHQWPATLVQPVGSPLSLECTVEGTSNPNLYWYRQAAGRGLQLLFYSVGIGQISSEVPQNLSASRPQDRQFILSSKKLLLSDSGFYLCAWKKKGGGNGGYTFGSGTRLTVV.

This chain uses TRBV5-5 with TRBJ1-5; 10 bases agree with TRBD1. The CDR3 length is 15 residues. In germline, CDR1 is SGHKS, CDR2 YYEKEE (reference sequence). Trimming at V came to 3 bases and at J to 7 bases, leaving 7 bases not matched to a gene. Here the CDR3 DNA reads TGTGCCAGCAGCTCACTCCGGGACAGGGGACAGCCCCAGCATTTT. Amino acid sequence: CASSSLRDRGQPQHF.

The chain combines TRBV6-5 with TRBJ1-1, with unresolved D. This CDR3 region has 13 residues. Deletions cut 10 bases from V and 1 base from J, with 13 bases between. Germline CDR1 reads MNHEY; CDR2 reads SVGAGI. The CDR3: CATLTTSNTEAFF. In DNA form, the CDR3 reads TGTGCCACCTTGACGACATCGAACACTGAAGCTTTCTTT.

The chain couples TRBV15 to TRBJ1-1; D may be TRBD1 (6 bases). V lost 1 base, J lost 5 bases, and 17 bases lay in between. This CDR3 has 16 residues. Germline-derived CDR1 and CDR2 are LNHNV and YYDKDF (reference sequence). The CDR3 is CATSRAYGGARTEAFF. The CDR3 bases are TGTGCCACCAGCAGAGCCTATGGGGGGGCGAGGACTGAAGCTTTCTTT.

The chain links TRBV2 to TRBJ2-5; no clear D gene. In germline, CDR1 is SNHLY, CDR2 FYNNEI. The V gene lost 8 bases and the J gene lost 0 bases, with 13 bases spanning the gap. CDR3 length equals 14 residues. The chain's CDR3 is CASCLRVYQETQYF. The DNA of the CDR3 is TGTGCCAGCTGTTTACGAGTGTACCAAGAGACCCAGTACTTC. The variable domain in full, completed from reference TRBV2 and TRBJ2-5, reads EPEVTQTPSHQVTQMGQEVILRCVPISNHLYFYWYRQILGQKVEFLVSFYNNEISEKSEIFDDQFSVERPDGSNFTLKIRSTKLEDSAMYFCASCLRVYQETQYFGPGTRLLVL.